This T cell receptor beta chain comes out of a study of technical replicates of blood from several donors. The CDR3 runs 15 residues. Germline CDR1 reads MDHEN; CDR2 reads SYDVKM. The germline V and J ends were trimmed by 3 bases and 4 bases, with 16 bases remaining between them. Profiled with immunoSEQ multiplex PCR; TCRdb holds only in-frame clones, not every one. The table shows 75,000 to 100,000 clones, with around 94% occurring only once. Input material: T cells isolated from PBMCs. The V gene is TRBV28, the J gene TRBJ2-7, with a weak D call TRBD2 (5 bases). This receptor was identified in a human donor in good health. CDR3 bases: TGTGCCAGCAGTTTTAGGGTCCCCGGGGTGTACGAGCAGTACTTC. Translated: CASSFRVPGVYEQYF.